The T cell receptor (beta chain) described here comes from a study of CD8+CD57+ T cells in acquired aplastic anemia. TCR beta VDJ and CDR3 profiling used genomic DNA as template. TCRdb analysed the reads with MiXCR anew, one entry per CDR3 protein. The sample yields some 290,000 distinct CDR3 sequences, 50% to 70% seen once. General observations from the study: There were roughly 30 CD8+ CDR3 sequences that occurred in both patients and controls.

Notes on this clonotype: Its cognate antigen is unknown.

V shed 1 base and J shed 8 bases, with 12 bases lying between them. Germline assignment: CDR1 LNHNV and CDR2 YYDKDF (reference sequence). The CDR3 length is 14 residues. Sequences were obtained from sorted CD4+, CD8+, or CD8+CD57+ T cells (not recorded which) from PBMCs. The receptor's source is a human donor with severe aplastic anemia or a healthy control (not recorded which). The genes are TRBV15 and TRBJ2-1, with unresolved D. The CDR3 DNA reads as TGTGCCACCAGCAGAGTCGGGTTACTCGATGAGCAGTTCTTC. Translation gives CATSRVGLLDEQFF.